This passage covers 2 T cell receptor beta chains from one sample sequenced in a study of blood T cell repertoires in COVID-19. Measured with immunoSEQ multiplex PCR; TCRdb has only the in-frame clones, and not every one. The data contain 120,000 to 150,000 clones, around nine tenths of them singletons. Sequencing was performed on peripheral blood. Source of these receptors: a woman aged 60-75 years with acute or convalescent COVID-19.

The chain carries TRBV6-2 or TRBV6-3 and TRBJ1-5; D unclear. Germline CDR1 reads MNHEY; CDR2 reads SVGEGT. V was pared by 0 bases and J by 4 bases, with 10 bases between. The CDR3 spans 15 residues. The CDR3 sequence: CASSYSYIGNQPQHF. As DNA, the CDR3 is TGTGCCAGCAGTTACTCGTACATTGGTAATCAGCCCCAGCATTTT.

The chain carries TRBV14 and TRBJ1-1; D remains unclear. The V gene lost 7 bases and the J gene lost 7 bases, with 19 bases spanning the gap. Germline V lookup: CDR1 SGHDN, CDR2 FVKESK. The CDR3 spans 14 residues. This CDR3 is CASNSFEGGGEAFF. DNA for the CDR3: TGTGCCAGCAACTCATTTGAGGGCGGCGGTGAAGCTTTCTTT.